Listed here are 8 T cell receptor beta chains from one sample, sequenced in a study of blood T cell repertoires in COVID-19. Assay used: immunoSEQ multiplex PCR; TCRdb lists only in-frame clones, some missing. The data contain about 480,000 clones, roughly 90% of them singletons. The sample comprised PBMCs or T cells enriched from blood (not recorded which). These receptors were collected from a woman aged 40 to 50 who had recovered from COVID-19.

J is TRBJ2-5 and V is TRBV7-2, with D perhaps TRBD2 (6 bases). The CDR3 has 16 amino acids. The germline gives CDR1 SGHTA, CDR2 FQGNSA. The germline V and J ends were trimmed by 5 bases and 7 bases, with 23 bases remaining between them. The CDR3 spells CASSPRGTGASRTQYF. The CDR3 DNA reads as TGTGCCAGCAGCCCCCGAGGGACTGGAGCTTCTAGGACCCAGTACTTC.

This clone appeared once. The chain is built from TRBV7-9 and TRBJ2-3; 15 bases match TRBD2. V was clipped by 5 bases and J by 3 bases; unmatched bases: 3. The CDR3 is 16 residues long. Germline V CDR1 and CDR2: SEHNR, FQNEAQ (reference sequence). The CDR3 protein is CASSLGTSGRTDTQYF. In DNA, the CDR3 is TGTGCCAGCAGCCTCGGGACTAGCGGGAGGACAGATACGCAGTATTTT.

The chain links TRBV7-9 to TRBJ1-3, with D possibly being TRBD1 (5 bases). In germline, CDR1 is SEHNR, CDR2 FQNEAQ (reference sequence). The CDR3 loop spans 15 amino acids. With 3 bases removed from V and 4 bases from J, the gap between germline ends came to 13 bases. The CDR3 region is CASSFLVGEGNTIYF. In nucleotides, the CDR3 is TGTGCCAGCAGCTTCCTAGTAGGGGAAGGAAACACCATATATTTT.

This sequence joins TRBV5-8 and TRBJ2-5, with D uncertain. The CDR3 is 15 residues long. The V and J ends lost 0 bases and 2 bases respectively, with 11 bases between them. The germline V gene encodes CDR1 SGHTS and CDR2 YDEGEE. CDR3 DNA: TGTGCCAGCAGCTTGGTTCTTGGCAAACAAGAGACCCAGTACTTC. Its translation is CASSLVLGKQETQYF.

The chain links TRBV30 to TRBJ2-7; D might be TRBD2 (5 bases). Germline CDR1 reads GTSNPN; CDR2 reads SVGIG (reference sequence). Trimming left V 4 bases short and J 2 bases short, with 21 bases between. The CDR3 is 16 amino acids. CDR3 residues: CAWITAPGIAPYEQYF. The CDR3 DNA sequence: TGTGCCTGGATTACCGCGCCGGGAATAGCCCCCTACGAGCAGTACTTC. The complete variable domain, with remaining parts taken from reference TRBV30 and TRBJ2-7, reads SQTIHQWPATLVQPVGSPLSLECTVEGTSNPNLYWYRQAAGRGLQLLFYSVGIGQISSEVPQNLSASRPQDRQFILSSKKLLLSDSGFYLCAWITAPGIAPYEQYFGPGTRLTVT.

In this sample, this clone turned up once. The chain couples TRBV4-3 to TRBJ2-7, with 7 nucleotides matching TRBD2. CDR3 length: 21 amino acids. V lost 4 bases to trimming and J lost 0 bases; unmatched junction nucleotides: 24. Germline V gene data show CDR1 as LGHNA and CDR2 as YSLEER. The CDR3 nucleotides are TGCGCCAGCAGCCGTGGGTGGACCGAGACTAGCTACCCGGGCATCTCCTACGAGCAGTACTTC. Translation gives CASSRGWTETSYPGISYEQYF.

The genes are TRBV19 and TRBJ1-1, with D hard to call. The CDR3 has 15 residues. The ends were cut back, 3 bases at V and 1 base at J, with 12 bases in the middle. Per the germline V gene, CDR1 is LNHDA and CDR2 is SQIVND (reference sequence). DNA of the CDR3: TGTGCCAGTAGTATCCTCGGGTCGGCGAACACTGAAGCTTTCTTT. As protein: CASSILGSANTEAFF. Together with reference TRBV19 and TRBJ1-1, the CDR3 gives the full variable domain: DGGITQSPKYLFRKEGQNVTLSCEQNLNHDAMYWYRQDPGQGLRLIYYSQIVNDFQKGDIAEGYSVSREKKESFPLTVTSAQKNPTAFYLCASSILGSANTEAFFGQGTRLTVV.

This clone was counted a few times. The V gene is TRBV29-1, the J gene TRBJ2-1, with a tentative D call TRBD2 (6 bases). The germline V gene has CDR1 SQVTM and CDR2 ANQGSEA. V lost 6 bases, J lost 6 bases, and 15 bases lay in between. This CDR3 has 13 residues. In nucleotides, the CDR3 is TGCAGCGTGGGAGGCGCAAGGGGCAATGAGCAGTTCTTC. This codes for CSVGGARGNEQFF.